This T cell receptor beta chain appears in the sequencing data of a study of human T cells and chemical hapten exposure. Study background: Predominantly women, the patients had alopecia areata, totalis or universalis. Study results and caveats: Patch test score rose with PT1 expanded TCR count, significant at thresholds 8, 16 and 32, not 4.

Looked up from germline, CDR1 is LGHDT and CDR2 is YNNKEL (reference sequence). The CDR3 contains 13 residues. Deletions cut 7 bases from V and 5 bases from J, with 14 bases between. This clonotype was recorded many times. Its antigen is not known. What the library attached to individual cDNA molecules were unique molecular identifiers. A single record per CDR3 protein comes from TCRdb applying MiXCR to the RACE reads. The sample comprises around 60,000 distinct CDR3 sequences, about 6.7% of which are singletons, and 1.5% to 2% rests with the top ten. Stated time point: pre-sensitization, week 0. Specified treatment: therapeutic diphenylcyclopropenone sensitization with weekly scalp DPC. Whole blood that had not been fractionated was the source of extracted total RNA.

This chain links TRBV3-1 with TRBJ1-2; a weak D match, TRBD1 (6 bases). The specimen comprised whole blood, sampled in connection with sensitization to the hapten diphenylcyclopropenone (DPC). This clonotype originated in a woman in her thirties with alopecia areata. Some clones in this sample may be carry-over from other donors' samples. CDR3 DNA: TGTGCCAGCACCCCGACAGGAAAATATGGCTACACCTTC. Amino acids: CASTPTGKYGYTF.